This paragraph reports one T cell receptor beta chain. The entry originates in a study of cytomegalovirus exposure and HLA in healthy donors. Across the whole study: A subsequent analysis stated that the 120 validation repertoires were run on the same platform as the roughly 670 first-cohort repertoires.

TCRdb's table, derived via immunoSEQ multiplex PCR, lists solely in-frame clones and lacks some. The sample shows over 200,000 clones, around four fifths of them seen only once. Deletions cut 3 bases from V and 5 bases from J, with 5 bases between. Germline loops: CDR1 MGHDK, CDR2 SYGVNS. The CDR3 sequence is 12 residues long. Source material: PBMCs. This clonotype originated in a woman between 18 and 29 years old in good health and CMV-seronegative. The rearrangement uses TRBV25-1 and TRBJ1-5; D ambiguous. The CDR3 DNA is TGTGCCAGCAGTGACGGGGATCAGCCCCAGCATTTT. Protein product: CASSDGDQPQHF.